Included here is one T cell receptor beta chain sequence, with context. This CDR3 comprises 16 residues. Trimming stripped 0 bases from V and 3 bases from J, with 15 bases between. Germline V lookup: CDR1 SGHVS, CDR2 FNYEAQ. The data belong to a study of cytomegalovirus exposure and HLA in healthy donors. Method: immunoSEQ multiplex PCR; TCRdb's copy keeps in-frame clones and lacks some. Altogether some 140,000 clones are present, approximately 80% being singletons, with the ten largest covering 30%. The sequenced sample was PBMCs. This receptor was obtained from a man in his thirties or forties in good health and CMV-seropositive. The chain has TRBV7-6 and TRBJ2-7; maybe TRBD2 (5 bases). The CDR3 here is CASSLAMSGSYYEQYF. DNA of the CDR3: TGTGCCAGCAGCTTAGCGATGTCTGGGAGTTACTACGAGCAGTACTTC. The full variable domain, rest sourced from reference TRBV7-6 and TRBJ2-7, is GAGVSQSPRYKVTKRGQDVALRCDPISGHVSLYWYRQALGQGPEFLTYFNYEAQQDKSGLPNDRFSAERPEGSISTLTIQRTEQRDSAMYRCASSLAMSGSYYEQYFGPGTRLTVT.